The present T cell receptor beta chain was sequenced within a study of cytomegalovirus exposure and HLA in healthy donors. The study, taken as a whole, reports: The study flagged 150 to 200 TCR beta chains as cytomegalovirus-associated. A later analysis reportedly found fewer N-insertions in an Asian-associated ancestry cluster than the approximately 700-donor mean. Cytomegalovirus status was reportedly diagnosed by the classifier with high sensitivity and specificity. For TCR beta chains, V- and J-gene trimming was later linked to a missense DCLRE1C variant.

The PCR used 60 Vbeta and 13 Jbeta primers. The data were produced by immunoSEQ multiplex PCR, yet TCRdb's version contains in-frame clones alone and is incomplete. The sample contains hundreds of thousands of clones, approximately 90% of which appear only once. On this clone itself: Its antigen is unknown.

CDR1 is MNHEY and CDR2 is SMNVEV in the germline V gene (reference sequence). The CDR3 extends over 16 amino acids. Trimming took 1 base from V and 6 from J; bases not matched to a gene: 8. Sequencing was carried out using PBMCs. The origin of this receptor is a woman between 18 and 30 years old in good health and CMV-seronegative. J is TRBJ2-5 and V is TRBV27; TRBD2 aligns across 10 bases. In DNA form, the CDR3 reads TGTGCCAGCAGTTTATTAGAGGCTAGCGGGAGAAAGACCCAGTACTTC. Protein: CASSLLEASGRKTQYF.